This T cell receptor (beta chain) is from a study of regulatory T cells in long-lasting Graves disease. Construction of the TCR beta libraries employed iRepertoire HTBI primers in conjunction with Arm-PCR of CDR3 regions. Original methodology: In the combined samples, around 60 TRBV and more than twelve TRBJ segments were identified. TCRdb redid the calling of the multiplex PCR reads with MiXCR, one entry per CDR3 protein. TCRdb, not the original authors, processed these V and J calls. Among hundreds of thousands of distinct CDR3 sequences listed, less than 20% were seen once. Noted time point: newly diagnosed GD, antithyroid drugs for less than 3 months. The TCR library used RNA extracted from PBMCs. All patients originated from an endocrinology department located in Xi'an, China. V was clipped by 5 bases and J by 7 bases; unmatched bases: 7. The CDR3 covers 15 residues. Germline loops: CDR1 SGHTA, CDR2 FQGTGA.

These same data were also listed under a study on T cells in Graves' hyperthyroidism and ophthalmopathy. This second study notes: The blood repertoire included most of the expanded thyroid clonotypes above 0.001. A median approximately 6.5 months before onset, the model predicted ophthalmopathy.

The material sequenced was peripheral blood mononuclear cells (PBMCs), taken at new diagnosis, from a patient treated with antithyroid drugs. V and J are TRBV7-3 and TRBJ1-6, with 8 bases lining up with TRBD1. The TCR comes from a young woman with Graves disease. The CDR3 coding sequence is TGTGCCAGCAGCGCGTGGGGACAGGACAATTCACCCCTCCACTTT. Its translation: CASSAWGQDNSPLHF.